The sequence of this T cell receptor (beta chain) was determined in a study of response to subunit inactivated influenza vaccine. Whole-study findings and limits: The authors proposed limited new T cell recruitment per seasonal influenza vaccination.

This CDR3 is built from 16 residues. V was trimmed by 3 bases and J by 5 bases, leaving 19 bases between them. CDR1 and CDR2 (germline): SNHLY, FYNNEI. For this clonotype: Its specificity is not known.

TCRdb fed the RT-PCR reads into MiXCR, producing one record per CDR3 protein. Of around 790,000 distinct CDR3 sequences in the sample, approximately 21% were seen once. The receptor was isolated from a man aged 50 to 60 who received an inactivated influenza vaccine. The chain recombines TRBV2 with TRBJ2-5; possible D gene TRBD2, 5 bases. The sequencing here drew on PBMCs from blood, taken approximately 5 days after vaccination. The CDR3 sequence: CASSELRPSGLETQYF. The CDR3 DNA reads as TGTGCCAGCAGTGAGCTCCGGCCCTCGGGGTTGGAGACCCAGTACTTC.